These 27 T cell receptor beta chains originate from one sample sequenced in a study of glioma-infiltrating T cells after dendritic cell vaccination. The repertoire was sequenced with immunoSEQ multiplex PCR; TCRdb's copy has only in-frame clones and lacks some. The sample includes about 64,000 clones, about 81% of them seen just once. Sequencing used blood, obtained before dendritic cell vaccination. These receptors originate from a human donor with glioblastoma.

V and J are TRBV28 and TRBJ2-2, with TRBD1 matching 7 bases. CDR3 size: 15 residues. J lost 1 base, V lost 5 bases, and 4 bases had no gene match. Germline values: CDR1 MDHEN, CDR2 SYDVKM. CDR3 in DNA: TGTGCCAGCAGTACCGGGACAGTGAACACCGGGGAGCTGTTTTTT. The encoded protein is CASSTGTVNTGELFF.

This clone was counted only a few times. The chain is built from TRBV27 and TRBJ2-1; 9 bases fit TRBD1. This CDR3 is built from 14 residues. The V and J ends lost 6 bases and 6 bases, in that order; junction bases with no gene match: 6. CDR1 MNHEY and CDR2 SMNVEV come from the germline V gene (reference sequence). As DNA, the CDR3 is TGTGCCAGCAGAAAGGGACAGGGCCCCAATGAGCAGTTCTTC. Encoded protein: CASRKGQGPNEQFF.

The chain employs TRBV27 and TRBJ2-1; the D gene is possibly TRBD2 (6 bases). The CDR3 sequence is 14 residues long. V was trimmed by 5 bases and J by 5 bases, leaving 13 bases between them. Per the germline V gene, CDR1 is MNHEY and CDR2 is SMNVEV (reference sequence). CDR3 nucleotides: TGTGCCAGCAGTATGGGACTGTGGGACAATGAGCAGTTCTTC. Residues: CASSMGLWDNEQFF.

The V and J genes are TRBV28 and TRBJ1-5, with D possibly TRBD1 on 6 matching bases. Germline V lookup: CDR1 MDHEN, CDR2 SYDVKM. Trimming shortened V by 3 bases and J by 1 base, and 10 bases separated the two germline ends. The CDR3 totals 15 residues. The CDR3 DNA sequence: TGTGCCAGCAGTTTCTTGACAGGAAGCAATCAGCCCCAGCATTTT. Translating gives CASSFLTGSNQPQHF.

V gene TRBV11-2 combines with J gene TRBJ2-2; TRBD2 aligns across 13 bases. V was clipped by 5 bases and J by 6 bases; unmatched bases: 15. This CDR3 is 19 amino acids long. The germline V gene has CDR1 SGHAT and CDR2 FQNNGV. The CDR3 here is CASSPRLTGLAGPAGELFF. CDR3 DNA: TGTGCCAGCAGCCCACGACTTACGGGACTAGCGGGGCCCGCCGGGGAGCTGTTTTTT.

The V and J genes are TRBV28 and TRBJ2-3, with 8 bases lining up with TRBD2. Germline V gene lookup returns CDR1 MDHEN and CDR2 SYDVKM. Trimming cost V 8 bases and J 2 bases; bases outside gene matches: 6. CDR3 length: 14 residues. The CDR3 DNA follows: TGTGCCAGCGATACGGGGGGGGTCACAGATACGCAGTATTTT. This translates into CASDTGGVTDTQYF. The whole variable domain, filled in from reference TRBV28 and TRBJ2-3, reads DVKVTQSSRYLVKRTGEKVFLECVQDMDHENMFWYRQDPGLGLRLIYFSYDVKMKEKGDIPEGYSVSREKKERFSLILESASTNQTSMYLCASDTGGVTDTQYFGPGTRLTVL.

The V call is TRBV27, the J call TRBJ2-2; D perhaps matches TRBD2 (7 bases). The CDR3 runs 15 residues. Germline CDR1 MNHEY, CDR2 SMNVEV (reference sequence). V dropped 2 bases and J dropped 4 bases, with 11 bases sitting between them. CDR3 loop: CASSLIGGATGELFF. The CDR3 coding sequence is TGTGCCAGCAGTTTAATTGGGGGGGCCACCGGGGAGCTGTTTTTT.

This chain joins TRBV19 and TRBJ2-7, with D maybe TRBD2 (6 bases). CDR3 length: 12 residues. Trimming shortened V by 1 base and J by 6 bases, and 7 bases separated the two germline ends. CDR1 is LNHDA and CDR2 is SQIVND in the germline V gene (reference sequence). As DNA, the CDR3 is TGTGCCAGTAGTATAGGGGACTTCGAGCAGTACTTC. Residues: CASSIGDFEQYF.

This clone appeared a few times. The chain links TRBV10-3 to TRBJ1-5; 8 nucleotides align to TRBD1. Trimming took 4 bases from V and 6 from J; bases not matched to a gene: 5. Germline V gives CDR1 ENHRY, CDR2 SYGVKD. CDR3 size: 14 residues. CDR3 in amino acids: CAISAAGGSQPQHF. The CDR3 region has the DNA TGTGCCATCAGTGCCGCAGGGGGCTCTCAGCCCCAGCATTTT.

This chain connects TRBV11-2 to TRBJ1-3, with unresolved D. Trimming pared 5 bases from V and 0 bases from J, leaving 11 bases between. Germline V lookup: CDR1 SGHAT, CDR2 FQNNGV. The CDR3 runs to 15 residues. The CDR3 loop reads CASSLTPISGNTIYF. CDR3 DNA sequence: TGTGCCAGCAGCCTCACACCGATCTCTGGAAACACCATATATTTT.

The chain couples TRBV5-6 to TRBJ1-5, with D perhaps matching TRBD1 (5 bases). Germline values: CDR1 SGHDT, CDR2 YYEEEE. With 1 base removed from V and 2 bases from J, the gap between germline ends came to 13 bases. The CDR3 loop spans 16 amino acids. The CDR3: CASSLMGGGGNQPQHF. The CDR3 DNA reads TGTGCCAGCAGCTTGATGGGGGGAGGAGGCAATCAGCCCCAGCATTTT.

The gene calls are TRBV5-4 and TRBJ2-2; 7 bases map to TRBD1. Germline CDR1 and CDR2: SGHNT and YYREEE (reference sequence). Germline trimming cut 1 base from V and 6 bases from J; bases unmatched to any gene: 6. CDR3 length: 15 amino acids. The CDR3 sequence: CASSLFRQGAGELFF. DNA for the CDR3: TGTGCCAGCAGCTTGTTCCGGCAGGGGGCCGGGGAGCTGTTTTTT.

This chain links TRBV11-2 with TRBJ2-2, with D possibly TRBD1 on 5 matching bases. Trimming cost V 1 base and J 1 base, with 7 bases left between them. CDR1 and CDR2 (germline): SGHAT, FQNNGV. The CDR3 totals 15 residues. CDR3 amino acids: CASSLVTGNTGELFF. The CDR3 nucleotides read TGTGCCAGCAGCTTAGTAACAGGGAACACCGGGGAGCTGTTTTTT.

This chain joins TRBV19 and TRBJ2-1; TRBD2 aligns across 14 bases. Germline assignment: CDR1 LNHDA and CDR2 SQIVND (reference sequence). V was clipped by 3 bases and J by 0 bases; unmatched bases: 13. The CDR3 runs to 21 residues. CDR3 in amino acids: CASSMAPWGLAGELSYNEQFF. The CDR3 DNA is TGTGCCAGTAGTATGGCGCCCTGGGGACTAGCGGGGGAGCTCTCCTACAATGAGCAGTTCTTC. Complete variable domain (other parts from reference TRBV19 and TRBJ2-1): DGGITQSPKYLFRKEGQNVTLSCEQNLNHDAMYWYRQDPGQGLRLIYYSQIVNDFQKGDIAEGYSVSREKKESFPLTVTSAQKNPTAFYLCASSMAPWGLAGELSYNEQFFGPGTRLTVL.

This chain uses TRBV5-1 with TRBJ1-6; 8 bases are shared with TRBD1. This CDR3 contains 17 residues. Germline CDR1 reads SGHRS; CDR2 reads YFSETQ. Unmatched junction bases numbered 8, after V lost 1 base and J lost 5 bases. The CDR3 nucleotides are TGCGCCAGCAGCTTGTTGGCCAGGGGGCAAGATAATTCACCCCTCCACTTT. It yields the protein CASSLLARGQDNSPLHF.

This chain joins TRBV2 and TRBJ2-7, with 10 bases fitting TRBD2. Germline V gene data show CDR1 as SNHLY and CDR2 as FYNNEI. V was pared by 4 bases and J by 3 bases, with 6 bases of the junction left unmatched. The CDR3 length is 15 residues. In DNA form, the CDR3 reads TGTGCCAGCAGTGGGACTAGCGGTTCGAACTACGAGCAGTACTTC. It is translated as CASSGTSGSNYEQYF. Full variable domain (remainder filled in from reference TRBV2 and TRBJ2-7): EPEVTQTPSHQVTQMGQEVILRCVPISNHLYFYWYRQILGQKVEFLVSFYNNEISEKSEIFDDQFSVERPDGSNFTLKIRSTKLEDSAMYFCASSGTSGSNYEQYFGPGTRLTVT.

The chain carries TRBV7-2 and TRBJ1-1, with 8 bases that match TRBD1. The CDR3 loop spans 14 amino acids. Germline V gene lookup returns CDR1 SGHTA and CDR2 FQGNSA. V trimming: 3 bases; J trimming: 4 bases; junction bases outside the gene matches: 4. The CDR3 DNA follows: TGTGCCAGCAGCTTCGCAGGGGGCAGCACTGAAGCTTTCTTT. Its protein is CASSFAGGSTEAFF.

The V gene is TRBV19, the J gene TRBJ1-5, with 8 bases lining up with TRBD1. The trim removed 6 bases at V and 5 bases at J, leaving 18 bases unmatched. The CDR3 covers 18 residues. Germline loops: CDR1 LNHDA, CDR2 SQIVND (reference sequence). CDR3 DNA sequence: TGTGCCAGTAGGTCGTGGGCAGGGGGCGGTGGGCTGCATCAGCCCCAGCATTTT. Translating gives CASRSWAGGGGLHQPQHF.

The V and J genes are TRBV5-1 and TRBJ2-5; 16 positions agree with TRBD2. The junction had 8 bases not matched to a gene; V was cut back by 4 bases and J by 5 bases. The CDR3 consists of 17 residues. From germline, CDR1 is SGHRS and CDR2 YFSETQ. In DNA, the CDR3 is TGCGCCAGCAGCCCGGGGACTAGCGGGGGGGCCTGGGAGACCCAGTACTTC. This encodes CASSPGTSGGAWETQYF. Supplemented by reference TRBV5-1 and TRBJ2-5, the full variable domain reads KAGVTQTPRYLIKTRGQQVTLSCSPISGHRSVSWYQQTPGQGLQFLFEYFSETQRNKGNFPGRFSGRQFSNSRSEMNVSTLELGDSALYLCASSPGTSGGAWETQYFGPGTRLLVL.

The chain carries TRBV19 and TRBJ1-2, with a weak D call TRBD1 (5 bases). With 2 bases removed from V and 0 bases from J, the gap between germline ends came to 10 bases. Germline CDR1 is LNHDA and CDR2 is SQIVND (reference sequence). The CDR3 has 15 amino acids. CDR3 coding DNA: TGTGCCAGTAGTATATTGACGACAGCTAACTATGGCTACACCTTC. Translation: CASSILTTANYGYTF.

This sequence joins TRBV11-2 and TRBJ1-2; D may be TRBD1 (6 bases). Germline assignment: CDR1 SGHAT and CDR2 FQNNGV. The CDR3 has 15 amino acids. V was cut by 2 bases and J by 4 bases, with 14 bases left in between. CDR3 sequence: CASSLQGAGAYGYTF. CDR3 DNA: TGTGCCAGCAGCTTACAGGGAGCAGGGGCCTATGGCTACACCTTC.

This clone came up many times. The V and J genes are TRBV7-9 and TRBJ1-4; D not resolved. CDR3 length: 11 amino acids. The ends were cut back, 3 bases at V and 12 bases at J, with 8 bases in the middle. Germline lookup yields CDR1 SEHNR and CDR2 FQNEAQ (reference sequence). CDR3 loop: CASSFKAELFF. The CDR3 DNA is TGTGCCAGCAGCTTTAAGGCGGAACTGTTTTTT.

CDR3 nucleotide sequence: TGCGCCAGCAGCTTGGCCGGGGGGACGGCGGCCAACGTCCTGACTTTC. Translation gives CASSLAGGTAANVLTF. The chain recombines TRBV5-1 with TRBJ2-6; TRBD2 matches 7 bases. V was pared by 0 bases and J by 6 bases, with 6 bases of the junction left unmatched. The CDR3 is made up of 16 amino acids. In germline, CDR1 is SGHRS, CDR2 YFSETQ.

The rearrangement uses TRBV7-8 and TRBJ1-6, with 8 bases identical to TRBD1. CDR1 SGHVS and CDR2 FQNEAQ come from the germline V gene. V was clipped by 3 bases and J by 7 bases; unmatched bases: 2. The CDR3 consists of 14 residues. The CDR3 sequence: CASSFRDRNSPLHF. CDR3 nucleotides: TGTGCCAGCAGCTTCCGGGACAGGAATTCACCCCTCCACTTT.

Only one count was recorded for this clone. The chain links TRBV10-2 to TRBJ1-1, with 9 positions matching TRBD1. CDR3 size: 16 residues. Per the germline V gene, CDR1 is WSHSY and CDR2 is SAAADI. Trimming took 6 bases from V and 1 from J; bases not matched to a gene: 9. The CDR3: CASRGTGIARNTEAFF. CDR3 DNA sequence: TGCGCCAGCAGGGGGACAGGGATTGCCCGGAACACTGAAGCTTTCTTT.

The chain employs TRBV11-3 and TRBJ1-1, with no clear D. Germline V CDR1 and CDR2: SGHNT, YENEEA. This CDR3 has 14 amino acids. V was pared by 1 base and J by 1 base, with 7 bases between. The CDR3 nucleotides read TGTGCCAGCAGCTTAGGACGGGGGAACACTGAAGCTTTCTTT. It translates to CASSLGRGNTEAFF.

The V and J genes are TRBV5-8 and TRBJ1-1; no clear D gene. CDR3 size: 15 residues. CDR1 SGHTS and CDR2 YDEGEE come from the germline V gene. The V end lost 4 bases, the J end lost 1 base, and 14 bases lay between the germline ends. The CDR3 here is CASSPTGGRNTEAFF. The CDR3 nucleotides are TGTGCCAGCAGCCCGACGGGAGGGAGGAACACTGAAGCTTTCTTT.